This TCR beta chain came from a study of beta chain features in type 1 diabetes. Study information: Cell yields, age and gender were similar between patients and healthy donors.

Cell sorting via CD45RO/CCR7/CD25/CD127/CD95/CD27 was performed to obtain CD4+ naive, central memory, regulatory and stem cell-like memory cells. Findings of the study overall: Across all four CD4+ subsets, people with type 1 diabetes showed modestly shorter TCRB CDR3s.

The length of the CDR3 is 13 residues. Trimming pared 2 bases from V and 2 bases from J, leaving 10 bases between. CDR1 and CDR2 (germline): SQVTM, ANQGSEA. On this clone: Its antigen is as yet unknown.

Sequencing targeted expressed TCRB transcripts, as all isolated RNA had been reverse transcribed. Profiling relied on immunoSEQ multiplex PCR, and the TCRdb table lists in-frame clones only, not all of them. The sample records more than 100,000 clones, 9% being singletons. Sequenced: central memory CD4+ T cells from blood. The V call is TRBV29-1, the J call TRBJ2-7; D perhaps matches TRBD2 (5 bases). This sequence was found in a man aged 30 to 39 with type 1 diabetes. The CDR3 DNA is TGCAGCGTTGAACGGGATGCTACCTACGAGCAGTACTTC. Translation: CSVERDATYEQYF.